Listed here are 23 T cell receptor beta chains from one sample, sequenced in a study of T-cell reconstitution after alpha-beta-depleted transplantation in children. Using unique molecular identifiers, the investigators prepared the TCRbeta library. TCRdb fed the PCR reads into MiXCR, producing one record per CDR3 protein. The profile shows roughly 590,000 distinct CDR3 sequences, 16% of them singletons. Here the sequenced sample was PBMCs from the stem cell graft donor, taken from the stem cell graft. All receptors come from a human donor who donated a stem cell graft to a child with acute myeloid leukemia.

As regards this clonotype: Given a much more abundant clone one base away, this may be a read error. The CDR3 protein is CSARDSTLSGYTIYF. For the CDR3, the DNA is TGCAGTGCTAGAGATTCGACCCTCTCTGGATACACCATATATTTT. This chain links TRBV20-1 with TRBJ1-3; D not certain. The CDR3 length is 15 residues. In germline, CDR1 is DFQATT, CDR2 SNEGSKA (reference sequence).

At least ten counts were recorded for this clonotype. The chain couples TRBV20-1 to TRBJ1-5; 7 bases are a match to TRBD1. Germline CDR1 and CDR2: DFQATT and SNEGSKA (reference sequence). CDR3 length: 13 residues. V lost 3 bases to trimming and J lost 11 bases; unmatched junction nucleotides: 10. CDR3 DNA sequence: TGCAGTGCTAGGGGGCAGGGGGTGAAGGCCCAGCATTTT. This encodes CSARGQGVKAQHF.

The chain recombines TRBV20-1 with TRBJ2-3; TRBD2 matches 8 bases. This CDR3 region has 14 residues. Germline assignment: CDR1 DFQATT and CDR2 SNEGSKA (reference sequence). J gave up 3 bases and V 3 bases, and 5 bases lay outside the gene matches. CDR3 DNA: TGCAGTGCTAGCCGGGGGGGGGCAACAGATACGCAGTATTTT. This encodes CSASRGGATDTQYF.

In DNA form, the CDR3 reads TGTGCCAGCAGTTACCGCGGGACGGTTTCCTACGAGCAGTACTTC. Translating it yields CASSYRGTVSYEQYF. This chain links TRBV6-2 or TRBV6-3 with TRBJ2-7, with D tentatively TRBD2 (6 bases). CDR3 length: 15 residues. The germline V and J ends were trimmed by 2 bases and 1 base, with 12 bases remaining between them. CDR1 is MNHEY and CDR2 is SVGEGT in the germline V gene.

The chain combines TRBV20-1 with TRBJ2-1, with 13 bases matching TRBD2. Germline V CDR1 and CDR2: DFQATT, SNEGSKA (reference sequence). The ends lost 0 bases at V and 7 bases at J; junction bases unmatched: 3. The CDR3 is made up of 15 amino acids. CDR3 sequence: CSARDPGLAGNEQFF. CDR3 bases: TGCAGTGCTAGAGACCCGGGACTAGCGGGGAATGAGCAGTTCTTC.

Many counts were recorded for this clonotype. V is TRBV9 and J is TRBJ2-7, with D maybe TRBD1 (5 bases). Trimming left V 4 bases short and J 5 bases short, with 13 bases between. CDR1 and CDR2 from the germline V gene are SGDLS and YYNGEE. The CDR3 spans 13 residues. The CDR3, as DNA: TGTGCCAGCAGCTTTACAGGTTTGGACGAGCAGTACTTC. It codes for CASSFTGLDEQYF.

Remarks on this clonotype: This may come from a read error, since a much larger clone is one base off. The chain recombines TRBV20-1 with TRBJ1-2, with TRBD1 identical over 7 bases. The CDR3 has 14 amino acids. In germline, CDR1 is DFQATT, CDR2 SNEGSKA (reference sequence). V was clipped by 5 bases and J by 5 bases; unmatched bases: 11. The CDR3, as DNA: TGCAGTGCTGGGAAGATAGGGGGCCGGTATGGCTACACCTTC. This codes for CSAGKIGGRYGYTF.

In its sample, this clonotype was seen a few times. This chain uses TRBV7-9 with TRBJ1-2, with D unclear. The V gene lost 0 bases and the J gene lost 5 bases, with 19 bases spanning the gap. Germline values: CDR1 SEHNR, CDR2 FQNEAQ (reference sequence). This CDR3 spans 17 amino acids. The CDR3 region has the DNA TGTGCCAGCAGCTTAGCGGGGATTATGGAGGGCCTATATGGCTACACCTTC. Translated, it gives CASSLAGIMEGLYGYTF.

This clonotype was observed many times. The V call is TRBV6-1, the J call TRBJ1-1; 9 nucleotides align to TRBD1. J was trimmed by 5 bases and V by 1 base; bases with no gene match: 2. This CDR3 is 14 amino acids long. Germline assignment: CDR1 MNHNS and CDR2 SASEGT. As DNA, the CDR3 is TGTGCCAGCAGTGAAGGGACAGGGGTGACTGAAGCTTTCTTT. It is translated as CASSEGTGVTEAFF.

This clonotype was seen repeatedly, ten times or more. V gene TRBV7-6 combines with J gene TRBJ1-1; unclear D gene. The germline gives CDR1 SGHVS, CDR2 FNYEAQ. The V gene lost 2 bases and the J gene lost 1 base, with 14 bases spanning the gap. The CDR3 is 16 amino acids. DNA of the CDR3: TGTGCCAGCAGCTTACCGACAAGGTCGACGAACACTGAAGCTTTCTTT. Translated: CASSLPTRSTNTEAFF.

This clonotype was recorded at least ten times. The rearrangement joins TRBV6-1 to TRBJ2-1; 12 nucleotides align to TRBD2. This CDR3 comprises 16 residues. Per germline, CDR1 MNHNS and CDR2 SASEGT. The junction had 8 bases not matched to a gene; V was cut back by 6 bases and J by 5 bases. CDR3 loop: CASSFVLAGGHNEQFF. In DNA form, the CDR3 reads TGTGCCAGCAGCTTCGTACTAGCGGGGGGCCACAATGAGCAGTTCTTC.

This chain connects TRBV4-3 to TRBJ1-2, with D uncertain. V was pared by 0 bases and J by 5 bases, with 16 bases between. Looked up from germline, CDR1 is LGHNA and CDR2 is YSLEER. The CDR3 loop spans 16 amino acids. The CDR3 reads CASSQDNARVGYGYTF. As DNA, the CDR3 is TGCGCCAGCAGCCAAGACAACGCGCGGGTAGGGTATGGCTACACCTTC.

Regarding this clonotype: This may come from a read error, since a much larger clone is one base off. V and J are TRBV20-1 and TRBJ1-2; D is perhaps TRBD1 (5 bases). Trimming pared 2 bases from V and 5 bases from J, leaving 15 bases between. CDR3 length: 14 amino acids. Germline CDR1 is DFQATT and CDR2 is SNEGSKA (reference sequence). This CDR3 reads CSARPEQAGYGYTF. The CDR3 DNA reads TGCAGTGCTAGACCCGAACAGGCCGGGTATGGCTACACCTTC.

About this clonotype: This could be a read error, since a much larger clone is one nucleotide away. The chain carries TRBV7-2 and TRBJ1-3; D gene unclear. The CDR3 consists of 15 residues. Trimming took off 5 bases at V and 0 bases at J, with 11 bases between the two ends. CDR1 is SGHTA and CDR2 is FQGNSA in the germline V gene. Written as DNA, the CDR3 is TGTGCCAGCAGCCCTGGACGGTTCTCTGGAAACACCATATATTTT. Translated, it gives CASSPGRFSGNTIYF.

This clonotype was seen a few times. The rearrangement links TRBV12-3 or TRBV12-4 to TRBJ1-5; TRBD1 agrees at 11 bases. The length of the CDR3 is 14 residues. V lost 4 bases to trimming and J lost 6 bases; unmatched junction nucleotides: 2. The CDR3 loop reads CASSSDRGPQPQHF. Here the CDR3 DNA reads TGTGCCAGCAGTTCGGACAGGGGGCCTCAGCCCCAGCATTTT.

This clonotype was counted a few times. V is TRBV15 and J is TRBJ2-1, with 11 bases that match TRBD2. CDR1 and CDR2 (germline): LNHNV, YYDKDF (reference sequence). Trimming removed 0 bases from V and 6 bases from J; junction bases left unmatched: 4. This CDR3 comprises 16 residues. The CDR3 DNA reads as TGTGCCACCAGCAGAGATCTAGCGGGGGGCGTCAATGAGCAGTTCTTC. As protein: CATSRDLAGGVNEQFF. Combining the CDR3 with reference TRBV15 and TRBJ2-1 gives the whole variable domain DAMVIQNPRYQVTQFGKPVTLSCSQTLNHNVMYWYQQKSSQAPKLLFHYYDKDFNNEADTPDNFQSRRPNTSFCFLDIRSPGLGDTAMYLCATSRDLAGGVNEQFFGPGTRLTVL.

This clonotype was seen a handful of times. This chain joins TRBV5-6 and TRBJ2-5; tentatively, D is TRBD1 or TRBD2 (6 bases each). This CDR3 comprises 15 residues. The germline CDR1 and CDR2 sequences are SGHDT and YYEEEE. The germline V and J ends were trimmed by 4 bases and 4 bases, with 17 bases remaining between them. Here the CDR3 DNA reads TGTGCCAGCAGCGCCGACCCCAGGGGAGGAGAGACCCAGTACTTC. It is translated as CASSADPRGGETQYF. Supplemented by reference TRBV5-6 and TRBJ2-5, the full variable domain reads DAGVTQSPTHLIKTRGQQVTLRCSPKSGHDTVSWYQQALGQGPQFIFQYYEEEERQRGNFPDRFSGHQFPNYSSELNVNALLLGDSALYLCASSADPRGGETQYFGPGTRLLVL.

This clonotype has just a few counts. The gene calls are TRBV12-5 and TRBJ2-5; D possibly uses TRBD1 or TRBD2 (5 bases each). The CDR3 is 13 residues long. V dropped 0 bases and J dropped 5 bases, with 7 bases sitting between them. Germline V gene sequence: CDR1 LGHNT, CDR2 FRNRAP. DNA of the CDR3: TGTGCTAGTGGTTTGGTAGAGGGGGAGACCCAGTACTTC. Translated, it gives CASGLVEGETQYF.

This chain connects TRBV12-3 or TRBV12-4 to TRBJ1-6, with TRBD1 matching 7 bases. V trimming: 3 bases; J trimming: 5 bases; junction bases outside the gene matches: 4. CDR3 size: 15 residues. The CDR3 spells CASSFRQGNNSPLHF. DNA of the CDR3: TGTGCCAGCAGTTTCCGACAGGGAAATAATTCACCCCTCCACTTT.

A few counts support this clonotype. The J gene is TRBJ2-5, the V gene TRBV12-3 or TRBV12-4, with TRBD1 matching 8 bases. V shed 5 bases, J shed 5 bases, and the junction held 4 bases outside the gene matches. The CDR3 contains 13 residues. The CDR3 DNA follows: TGTGCCAGCAGTGGGGGACAGGTGGAGACCCAGTACTTC. As protein: CASSGGQVETQYF.

This chain uses TRBV29-1 with TRBJ1-1; no clear D gene. V gave up 4 bases and J gave up 5 bases, with 17 bases separating them. The CDR3 sequence is 14 residues long. Germline V CDR1 and CDR2: SQVTM, ANQGSEA. The CDR3 region has the DNA TGCAGCGTTGTAGTCCTCCAGGATGGTACTGAAGCTTTCTTT. The encoded protein is CSVVVLQDGTEAFF. Combining the CDR3 with reference TRBV29-1 and TRBJ1-1 gives the whole variable domain SAVISQKPSRDICQRGTSLTIQCQVDSQVTMMFWYRQQPGQSLTLIATANQGSEATYESGFVIDKFPISRPNLTFSTLTVSNMSPEDSSIYLCSVVVLQDGTEAFFGQGTRLTVV.

This clonotype was detected many times. V gene TRBV7-2 combines with J gene TRBJ2-4; D is unresolved. CDR3 length equals 16 residues. Trimming pared 1 base from V and 2 bases from J, leaving 12 bases between. Germline CDR1 reads SGHTA; CDR2 reads FQGNSA. The CDR3 here is CASSLGRLLTKNIQYF. The CDR3 bases are TGTGCCAGCAGCTTAGGGCGTTTGCTCACCAAAAACATTCAGTACTTC.

This clonotype was found a few times. This chain uses TRBV5-5 with TRBJ2-2, with D tentatively TRBD2 (5 bases). CDR3 length: 17 residues. The V and J ends lost 4 bases and 4 bases respectively, with 20 bases between them. Germline V gene lookup returns CDR1 SGHKS and CDR2 YYEKEE (reference sequence). The CDR3 loop is CASSRGPGTAFTGELFF. In nucleotides, the CDR3 is TGTGCCAGCAGCCGCGGGCCAGGAACCGCTTTCACCGGGGAGCTGTTTTTT.